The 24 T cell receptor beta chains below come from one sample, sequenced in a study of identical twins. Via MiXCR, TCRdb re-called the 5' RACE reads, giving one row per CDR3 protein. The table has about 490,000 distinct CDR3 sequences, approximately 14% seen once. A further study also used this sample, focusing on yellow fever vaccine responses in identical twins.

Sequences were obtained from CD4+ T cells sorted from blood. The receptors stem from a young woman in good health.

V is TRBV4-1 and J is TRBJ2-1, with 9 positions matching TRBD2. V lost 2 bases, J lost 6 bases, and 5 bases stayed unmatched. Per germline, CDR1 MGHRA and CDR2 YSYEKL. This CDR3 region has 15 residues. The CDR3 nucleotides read TGCGCCAGCAGCCAAAATAGCGGGGGATTCAATGAGCAGTTCTTC. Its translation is CASSQNSGGFNEQFF.

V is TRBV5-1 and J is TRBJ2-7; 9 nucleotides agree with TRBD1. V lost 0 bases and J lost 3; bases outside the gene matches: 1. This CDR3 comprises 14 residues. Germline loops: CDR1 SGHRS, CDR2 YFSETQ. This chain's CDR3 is CASSLVGQGYEQYV. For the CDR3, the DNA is TGCGCCAGCAGCTTGGTGGGACAGGGCTACGAGCAGTACGTC.

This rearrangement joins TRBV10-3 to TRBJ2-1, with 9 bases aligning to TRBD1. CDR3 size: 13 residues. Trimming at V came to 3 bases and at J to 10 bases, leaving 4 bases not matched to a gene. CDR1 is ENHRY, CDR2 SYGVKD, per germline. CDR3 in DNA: TGTGCCATCAGTGAAGGGACAGGGAGCGAGCAGTTCTTC. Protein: CAISEGTGSEQFF.

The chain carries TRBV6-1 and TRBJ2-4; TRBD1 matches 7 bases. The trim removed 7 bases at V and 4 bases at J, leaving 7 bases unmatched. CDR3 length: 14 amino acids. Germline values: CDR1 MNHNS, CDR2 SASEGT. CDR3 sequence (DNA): TGTGCCAGCACCACTTGGGACAGTAAAAACATTCAGTACTTC. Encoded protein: CASTTWDSKNIQYF.

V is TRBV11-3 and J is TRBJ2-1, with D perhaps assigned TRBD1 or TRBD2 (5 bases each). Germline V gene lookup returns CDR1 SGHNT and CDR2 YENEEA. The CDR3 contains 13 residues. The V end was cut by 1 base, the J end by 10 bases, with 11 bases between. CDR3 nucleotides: TGTGCCAGCAGCTTAGGAGGGGTCGGAGAGCAGTTCTTC. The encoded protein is CASSLGGVGEQFF.

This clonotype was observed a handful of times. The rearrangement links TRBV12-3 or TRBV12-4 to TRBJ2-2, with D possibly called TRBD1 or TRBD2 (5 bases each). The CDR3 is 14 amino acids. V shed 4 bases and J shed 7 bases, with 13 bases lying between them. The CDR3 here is CASSSLSGGGELFF. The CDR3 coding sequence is TGTGCCAGCAGTTCCCTTAGTGGGGGCGGGGAGCTGTTTTTT.

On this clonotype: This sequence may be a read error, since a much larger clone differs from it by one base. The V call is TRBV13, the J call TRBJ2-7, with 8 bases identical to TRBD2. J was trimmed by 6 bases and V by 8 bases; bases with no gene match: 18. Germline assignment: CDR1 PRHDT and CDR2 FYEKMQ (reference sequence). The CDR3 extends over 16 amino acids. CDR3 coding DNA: TGTGCCAGCTCCCGAAGCGGGGGTCTCGGAGGTGGCGAGCAGTACTTC. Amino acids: CASSRSGGLGGGEQYF.

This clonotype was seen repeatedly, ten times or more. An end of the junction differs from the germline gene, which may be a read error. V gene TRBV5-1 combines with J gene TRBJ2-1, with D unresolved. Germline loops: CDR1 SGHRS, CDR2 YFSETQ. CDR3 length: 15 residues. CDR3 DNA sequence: TGTGCCAGCAGTTTAGCTGGCGGTACCTACAATGAGCAGTTCTTC. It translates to CASSLAGGTYNEQFF.

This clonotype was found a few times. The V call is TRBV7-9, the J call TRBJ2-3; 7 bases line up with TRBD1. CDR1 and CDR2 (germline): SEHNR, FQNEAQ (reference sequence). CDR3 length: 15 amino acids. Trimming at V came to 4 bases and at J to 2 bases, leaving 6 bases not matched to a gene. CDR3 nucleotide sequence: TGTGCCAGCAGCTCATTGACAGGGTCCACAGATACGCAGTATTTT. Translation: CASSSLTGSTDTQYF.

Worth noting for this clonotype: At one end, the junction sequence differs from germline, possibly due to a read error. The CDR3 DNA sequence: TGTGCCAGCAGCGTAGGGGCAGACTCTGGGGCCAACGTCCAGACTTTC. Residues: CASSVGADSGANVQTF. J is TRBJ2-6 and V is TRBV9, with a possible D match to TRBD1 (5 bases). The CDR3 is made up of 16 amino acids. Germline CDR1 and CDR2: SGDLS and YYNGEE.

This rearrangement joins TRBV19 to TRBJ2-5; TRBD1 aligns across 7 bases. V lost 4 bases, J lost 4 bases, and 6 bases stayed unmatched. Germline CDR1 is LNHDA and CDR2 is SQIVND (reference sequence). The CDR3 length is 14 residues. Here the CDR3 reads CASSRQTGAETQYF. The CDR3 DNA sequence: TGTGCCAGTAGTAGACAAACAGGGGCAGAGACCCAGTACTTC.

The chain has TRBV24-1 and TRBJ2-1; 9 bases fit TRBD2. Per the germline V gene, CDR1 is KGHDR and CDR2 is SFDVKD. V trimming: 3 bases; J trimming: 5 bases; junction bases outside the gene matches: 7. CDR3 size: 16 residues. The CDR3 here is CATSDPKRGADNEQFF. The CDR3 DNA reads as TGTGCCACCAGTGATCCAAAGCGGGGGGCGGACAATGAGCAGTTCTTC.

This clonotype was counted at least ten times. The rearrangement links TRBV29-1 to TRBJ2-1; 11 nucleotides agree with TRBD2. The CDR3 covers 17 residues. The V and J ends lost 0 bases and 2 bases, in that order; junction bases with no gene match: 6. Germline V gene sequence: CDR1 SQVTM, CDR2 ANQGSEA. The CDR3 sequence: CSVEDPLAGGTYNEQFF. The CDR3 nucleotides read TGCAGCGTTGAAGATCCCCTAGCGGGAGGAACCTACAATGAGCAGTTCTTC.

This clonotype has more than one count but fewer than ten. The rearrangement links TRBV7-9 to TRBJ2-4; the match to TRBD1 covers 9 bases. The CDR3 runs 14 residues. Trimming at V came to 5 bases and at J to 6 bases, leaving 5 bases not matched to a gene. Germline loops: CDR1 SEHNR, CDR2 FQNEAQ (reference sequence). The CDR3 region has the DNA TGTGCCAGCAGCAACACGGGACAGGGAAACATTCAGTACTTC. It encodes CASSNTGQGNIQYF.

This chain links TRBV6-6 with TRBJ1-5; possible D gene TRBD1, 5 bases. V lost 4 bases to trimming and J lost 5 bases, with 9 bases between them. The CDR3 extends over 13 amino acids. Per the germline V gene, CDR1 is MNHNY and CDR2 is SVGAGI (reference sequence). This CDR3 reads CASSLARDQPQHF. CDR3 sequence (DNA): TGTGCCAGCAGTTTGGCCAGGGATCAGCCCCAGCATTTT.

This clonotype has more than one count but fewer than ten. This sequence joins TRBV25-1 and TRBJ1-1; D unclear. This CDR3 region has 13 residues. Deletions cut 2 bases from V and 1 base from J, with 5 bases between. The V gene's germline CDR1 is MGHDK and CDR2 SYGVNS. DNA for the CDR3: TGTGCCAGCAGTGAAGGCACGAACACTGAAGCTTTCTTT. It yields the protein CASSEGTNTEAFF.

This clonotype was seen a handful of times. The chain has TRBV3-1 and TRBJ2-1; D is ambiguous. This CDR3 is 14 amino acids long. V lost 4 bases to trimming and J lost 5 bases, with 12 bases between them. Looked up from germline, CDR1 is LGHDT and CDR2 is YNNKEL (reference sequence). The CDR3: CASSLSGKHNEQFF. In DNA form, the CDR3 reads TGTGCCAGCAGCCTCTCGGGTAAACACAATGAGCAGTTCTTC.

CDR3 DNA sequence: TGTGCCAGCAGCAAATCCGAGAGCAATCAGCCCCAGCATTTT. This codes for CASSKSESNQPQHF. This chain links TRBV7-9 with TRBJ1-5; D unclear. CDR1 and CDR2 (germline): SEHNR, FQNEAQ (reference sequence). This CDR3 is 14 amino acids long. The V end was cut by 5 bases, the J end by 1 base, with 9 bases between.

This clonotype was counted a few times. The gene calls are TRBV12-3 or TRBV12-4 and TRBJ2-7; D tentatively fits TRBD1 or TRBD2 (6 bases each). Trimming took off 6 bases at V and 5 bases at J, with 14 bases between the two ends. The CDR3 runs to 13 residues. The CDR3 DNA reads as TGTGCCAGCAGGAGGGGGGCGGGCGACGAGCAGTACGTC. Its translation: CASRRGAGDEQYV.

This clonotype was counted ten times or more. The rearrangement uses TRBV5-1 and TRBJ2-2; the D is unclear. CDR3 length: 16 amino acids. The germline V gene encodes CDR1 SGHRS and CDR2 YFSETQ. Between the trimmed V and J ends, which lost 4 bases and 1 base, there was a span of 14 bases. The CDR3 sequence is CASSPSVGKNTGELFF. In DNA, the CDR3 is TGCGCCAGCAGCCCCTCCGTTGGCAAGAACACCGGGGAGCTGTTTTTT.

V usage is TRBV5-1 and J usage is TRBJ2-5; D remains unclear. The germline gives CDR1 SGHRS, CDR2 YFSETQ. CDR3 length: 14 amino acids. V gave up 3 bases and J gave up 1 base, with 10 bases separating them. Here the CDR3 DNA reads TGCGCCAGCAGCTCCCTGTTCGCCCAAGAGACCCAGTACTTC. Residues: CASSSLFAQETQYF.

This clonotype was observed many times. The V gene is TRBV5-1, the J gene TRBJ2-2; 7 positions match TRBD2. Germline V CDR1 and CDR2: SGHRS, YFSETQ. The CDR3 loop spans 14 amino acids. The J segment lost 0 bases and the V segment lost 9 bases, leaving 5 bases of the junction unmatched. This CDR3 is CATSGRTNTGELFF. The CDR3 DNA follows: TGCGCCACTAGCGGAAGGACGAACACCGGGGAGCTGTTTTTT. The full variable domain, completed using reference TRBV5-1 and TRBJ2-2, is KAGVTQTPRYLIKTRGQQVTLSCSPISGHRSVSWYQQTPGQGLQFLFEYFSETQRNKGNFPGRFSGRQFSNSRSEMNVSTLELGDSALYLCATSGRTNTGELFFGEGSRLTVL.

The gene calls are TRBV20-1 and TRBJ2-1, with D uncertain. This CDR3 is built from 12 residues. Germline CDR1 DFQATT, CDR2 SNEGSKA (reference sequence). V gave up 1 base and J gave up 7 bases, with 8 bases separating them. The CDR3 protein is CSARGPKNEQFF. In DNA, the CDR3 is TGCAGTGCTAGAGGCCCCAAGAATGAGCAGTTCTTC.

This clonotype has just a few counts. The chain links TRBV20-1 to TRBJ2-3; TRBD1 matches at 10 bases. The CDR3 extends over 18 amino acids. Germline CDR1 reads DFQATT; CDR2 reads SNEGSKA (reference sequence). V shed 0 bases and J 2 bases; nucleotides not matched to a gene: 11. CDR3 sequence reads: CSARDPPGQGVYTDTQYF. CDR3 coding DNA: TGCAGTGCTAGAGATCCCCCCGGACAGGGGGTATACACAGATACGCAGTATTTT.